The rows below give T cell receptor beta chains drawn from one sample of a study of T-cell reconstitution after alpha-beta-depleted transplantation in children. Via MiXCR, TCRdb re-called the PCR reads, giving one row per CDR3 protein. The sample comprises about 260,000 distinct CDR3 sequences, roughly 7.7% of which are singletons, and about 6.4% rests with the top ten. The sequencing used PBMCs, mostly from graft donor cells, collected 180 days after TCRalphabeta/CD19-depleted stem cell transplant. The receptors were gathered from a male patient between 5 and 17 years old who had a stem cell transplant for acute lymphoblastic leukemia, so the T cells may come from the graft donor. Both conserved end residues are trimmed from each CDR3.

V gene	J gene	CDR3 protein
TRBV21-1	TRBJ1-3	ASPTGPASGNTIY
TRBV3-1	TRBJ1-1	ASSQGQGEAF
TRBV7-3	TRBJ2-3	ASSYTRDETHTQY
TRBV28	TRBJ1-2	ATQRQPNYGYT
TRBV5-6	TRBJ2-1	ASRPPGGVVNEQF
TRBV7-9	TRBJ2-1	ASSQEGFWF
TRBV11-1	TRBJ1-5	ASSLGNQGGPKVPDQPQH
TRBV5-1	TRBJ2-7	ASSANSGYEQY
TRBV10-3	TRBJ2-1	AIRAASAWGEQF
TRBV5-1	TRBJ1-4	ASSLGDRDNEKLF
TRBV28	TRBJ2-3	ASSPSTTDTQY
TRBV9	TRBJ2-3	ASSVLAGGGDTQY
TRBV25-1	TRBJ2-7	ASSVGADYEQY
TRBV7-9	TRBJ2-1	ASSFISGGSSYNEQF
TRBV4-2	TRBJ2-1	ASSQRGLAGNGQF
TRBV11-2	TRBJ2-3	ASSLGLAGVKTDTQY
TRBV4-2	TRBJ2-1	ASTGWAYDEQF
TRBV5-6	TRBJ1-2	ASSPRPYGYT
TRBV6-2/TRBV6-3	TRBJ2-1	ASSYSSSGSPGNEQF
TRBV4-3	TRBJ2-1	ASSQDYPGYNEQF
TRBV11-2	TRBJ2-7	ASSFWFLAGGSFNSYEQY
TRBV6-1	TRBJ2-5	ASSPGLGETQY
TRBV4-3	TRBJ2-5	ASSQIAGGSGQETQY
TRBV25-1	TRBJ1-5	ASSPWGGNQPQH
TRBV11-2	TRBJ2-7	ASSLTVLEQY
TRBV7-9	TRBJ2-7	ASSLWSSGHYEQY
TRBV28	TRBJ2-1	ATTGNSHNEQF
TRBV20-1	TRBJ1-2	SAGVLGGYT
TRBV2	TRBJ2-7	ASRRTLTYEQY
TRBV9	TRBJ2-6	ASSFITGTGANVLT
TRBV6-2/TRBV6-3	TRBJ2-7	ASRRGTDPHEQY
TRBV7-2	TRBJ2-5	ASSLEQPQTQY
TRBV29-1	TRBJ2-3	SILLVTQY
TRBV5-1	TRBJ2-7	ASSLARGRGQY
TRBV5-1	TRBJ1-1	ASSLRTGGVVNTEAF
TRBV18	TRBJ2-3	ASSRLGDTQY
TRBV18	TRBJ1-3	ASSPPEDRFY
TRBV6-5	TRBJ2-6	ASSYFGGGANVLT
TRBV7-2	TRBJ1-3	ASSLEVISGNTIY
TRBV6-5	TRBJ1-1	ASSRSTGGTEAF
TRBV4-1	TRBJ2-5	ASSVTGGETQY
TRBV24-1	TRBJ1-5	ATGSGSNQPQH
TRBV5-1	TRBJ2-5	ASSPPEETQY
TRBV7-6	TRBJ1-4	ASSLRANEKLF
TRBV5-1	TRBJ2-3	ASSLTGGSDTQY
TRBV3-1	TRBJ1-1	ASSLNTERTEAF
TRBV29-1	TRBJ1-1	SVPVRDSEAF
TRBV6-4	TRBJ2-1	ASSDSGFSGSDEQF
TRBV7-7	TRBJ2-7	ASSLAVGYEQY
TRBV7-2	TRBJ2-7	ASSRRRQEPSSYEQY
TRBV28	TRBJ1-2	ASSLGNYGYT
TRBV7-2	TRBJ2-3	ASSFIPRGTDTQY
TRBV25-1	TRBJ2-1	ASRVDLSYNEQF
TRBV11-2	TRBJ1-4	ASSLYGEGAANEKLF
TRBV18	TRBJ2-5	ASSPQYGDQETQY
TRBV7-2	TRBJ2-6	ASSYPGANVLT
TRBV7-2	TRBJ1-1	ASSRQIMNTEAF
TRBV7-6	TRBJ2-1	ASSSPLAGALNEQF